These T cell receptor beta chains were read from a single sample in a study of blood T cells in healthy people across ages. From the 5' RACE reads, TCRdb called clonotypes with MiXCR, one entry per CDR3 protein. The sample contains around 900,000 distinct CDR3 sequences, roughly 26% of which appear only once. The sequencing input was blood. The origin of the receptors is a woman aged 80 or over in good health. Each CDR3 is given with its conserved first and last residue. D genes are given only for firm matches. Where a row states a size, it is once, few, many or the class of an expanded clone; other rows omit it.

D gene: NA
CDR3 length: 12
clone size: many
V gene: TRBV6-2/TRBV6-3
J gene: TRBJ2-5
CDR3 protein: CASSYIQETQYF
CDR3 DNA: TGTGCCAGCAGTTACATCCAAGAGACCCAGTACTTC

D gene: NA
CDR3 length: 14
clone size: NA
V gene: TRBV11-2
J gene: TRBJ2-7
CDR3 protein: CASSFARRPNEQYF
CDR3 DNA: TGTGCCAGCAGCTTCGCCAGACGACCCAATGAGCAGTACTTC

D gene: TRBD2
CDR3 length: 16
clone size: NA
V gene: TRBV11-2
J gene: TRBJ2-2
CDR3 protein: CASSRREGRGTGELFF
CDR3 DNA: TGTGCCAGCAGCAGGCGGGAGGGGCGAGGAACCGGGGAGCTGTTTTTT

D gene: NA
CDR3 length: 13
clone size: NA
V gene: TRBV5-1
J gene: TRBJ2-5
CDR3 protein: CASSDPGKETQYF
CDR3 DNA: TGCGCCAGCAGCGACCCAGGGAAAGAGACCCAGTACTTC

D gene: NA
CDR3 length: 14
clone size: many
V gene: TRBV20-1
J gene: TRBJ2-3
CDR3 protein: CSARGRQVTDTQYF
CDR3 DNA: TGCAGTGCTAGAGGTCGACAGGTCACAGATACGCAGTATTTT

D gene: TRBD2
CDR3 length: 12
clone size: NA
V gene: TRBV20-1
J gene: TRBJ2-1
CDR3 protein: CSAGGGGNEQFF
CDR3 DNA: TGCAGTGCTGGCGGGGGAGGGAATGAGCAGTTCTTC

D gene: TRBD2
CDR3 length: 15
clone size: many
V gene: TRBV7-9
J gene: TRBJ2-7
CDR3 protein: CASSSETSANYEQYF
CDR3 DNA: TGTGCCAGCAGCTCTGAGACTAGCGCCAACTACGAGCAGTACTTC

D gene: NA
CDR3 length: 14
clone size: NA
V gene: TRBV6-1
J gene: TRBJ1-2
CDR3 protein: CASSEAGGRLGYTF
CDR3 DNA: TGTGCCAGCAGTGAAGCGGGGGGCCGCCTCGGCTACACCTTC

D gene: NA
CDR3 length: 15
clone size: NA
V gene: TRBV7-2
J gene: TRBJ2-2
CDR3 protein: CASSLVQGIGGELFF
CDR3 DNA: TGTGCCAGCAGCTTAGTTCAGGGGATCGGCGGGGAGCTGTTTTTT

D gene: NA
CDR3 length: 13
clone size: many
V gene: TRBV27
J gene: TRBJ2-5
CDR3 protein: CASSFRGLETQYF
CDR3 DNA: TGTGCCAGCAGTTTTCGTGGGTTGGAGACCCAGTACTTC

D gene: NA
CDR3 length: 14
clone size: NA
V gene: TRBV20-1
J gene: TRBJ2-7
CDR3 protein: CSPTPDGTRYEQYF
CDR3 DNA: TGCAGCCCGACCCCGGACGGGACTCGCTACGAGCAGTACTTC

D gene: TRBD2
CDR3 length: 14
clone size: many
V gene: TRBV20-1
J gene: TRBJ2-5
CDR3 protein: CSATLPGLSETQYF
CDR3 DNA: TGCAGTGCTACCTTGCCGGGACTATCCGAGACCCAGTACTTC

D gene: TRBD2
CDR3 length: 16
clone size: few
V gene: TRBV6-2/TRBV6-3
J gene: TRBJ2-1
CDR3 protein: CASSYARGGIYNEQFF
CDR3 DNA: TGTGCCAGCAGTTACGCGCGGGGGGGAATCTACAATGAGCAGTTCTTC

D gene: NA
CDR3 length: 13
clone size: few
V gene: TRBV2
J gene: TRBJ1-6
CDR3 protein: CASKGQYNSPLHF
CDR3 DNA: TGTGCCAGCAAGGGGCAGTATAATTCACCCCTCCACTTT

D gene: TRBD2
CDR3 length: 17
clone size: NA
V gene: TRBV3-1
J gene: TRBJ2-4
CDR3 protein: CASSPSGRGLTKNIQYF
CDR3 DNA: TGTGCCAGCAGCCCCTCGGGGCGGGGGTTAACCAAAAACATTCAGTACTTC

D gene: TRBD2
CDR3 length: 15
clone size: NA
V gene: TRBV29-1
J gene: TRBJ2-1
CDR3 protein: CSVPTSGRAGNEQFF
CDR3 DNA: TGCAGCGTTCCAACTAGCGGGAGGGCTGGCAATGAGCAGTTCTTC

D gene: NA
CDR3 length: 19
clone size: many
V gene: TRBV6-5
J gene: TRBJ1-1
CDR3 protein: CASSYSVLYWHREGTEAFF
CDR3 DNA: TGTGCCAGCAGTTACTCGGTCTTATATTGGCACAGGGAGGGCACTGAAGCTTTCTTT

D gene: NA
CDR3 length: 15
clone size: NA
V gene: TRBV7-2
J gene: TRBJ2-2
CDR3 protein: CASSLQSRGTGELFF
CDR3 DNA: TGTGCCAGCAGCTTACAGTCCCGGGGGACCGGGGAGCTGTTTTTT

D gene: NA
CDR3 length: 14
clone size: many
V gene: TRBV3-1
J gene: TRBJ2-4
CDR3 protein: CASSQNGQRDIQYF
CDR3 DNA: TGTGCCAGCAGCCAAAACGGTCAGCGGGACATTCAGTACTTC

D gene: NA
CDR3 length: 17
clone size: many
V gene: TRBV11-1
J gene: TRBJ2-6
CDR3 protein: CASSLWRGASGANVLTF
CDR3 DNA: TGTGCCAGCAGCTTATGGAGGGGGGCCTCTGGGGCCAACGTCCTGACTTTC